These 24 T cell receptor beta chains were all obtained from the same sample, sequenced in a study of early T cells in non-severe SARS-CoV-2 infection. TCRdb passed the 5' RACE reads through MiXCR, listing each CDR3 protein once. Among more than 90,000 distinct CDR3 sequences listed, about 12% were seen once. Sequenced sample: whole blood. Every receptor here comes from an adult who was a healthcare worker with PCR-confirmed SARS-CoV-2 infection or an uninfected control (not recorded which).

This clonotype showed up just a few times. V usage is TRBV11-2 and J usage is TRBJ2-3; TRBD1 might be the D (6 bases). This CDR3 contains 15 residues. Germline V gene data show CDR1 as SGHAT and CDR2 as FQNNGV. V lost 1 base and J 5 bases, leaving 13 bases between the germline ends. The CDR3 reads CASSLVTQGRDTQYF. The CDR3 bases are TGTGCCAGCAGCTTAGTGACCCAGGGGAGAGATACGCAGTATTTT.

This clonotype came up many times. This chain links TRBV4-1 with TRBJ1-6; a weak D match, TRBD1 (5 bases). The CDR3 runs to 15 residues. Germline V gene data show CDR1 as MGHRA and CDR2 as YSYEKL. V was clipped by 0 bases and J by 15 bases, with 18 bases between them. CDR3 nucleotide sequence: TGCGCCAGCAGCCAAGATGGGGCGTCCCCCTGGGGCCTCCACTTT. Amino acids: CASSQDGASPWGLHF.

This clonotype occurred many times. This rearrangement joins TRBV7-8 to TRBJ2-5, with a weak D call TRBD1 (6 bases). The V gene lost 3 bases and the J gene lost 9 bases, with 8 bases spanning the gap. CDR3 length: 11 residues. CDR1 is SGHVS and CDR2 is FQNEAQ in the germline V gene. The CDR3 nucleotides are TGTGCCAGCAGCTTCGGACAGTCCCAGTACTTC. Amino acid sequence: CASSFGQSQYF.

This clonotype was observed at least ten times. This chain links TRBV7-2 with TRBJ2-7; TRBD1 might be the D (5 bases). The CDR3 contains 14 residues. With 1 base removed from V and 2 bases from J, the gap between germline ends came to 9 bases. In germline, CDR1 is SGHTA, CDR2 FQGNSA. CDR3 amino acids: CASSLVAGTYEQYF. The CDR3 bases are TGTGCCAGCAGCTTAGTAGCAGGGACCTACGAGCAGTACTTC.

The chain uses TRBV10-2 and TRBJ1-2, with D possibly matching TRBD1 (6 bases). V was pared by 2 bases and J by 4 bases, with 14 bases between. CDR3 length equals 15 residues. Looked up from germline, CDR1 is WSHSY and CDR2 is SAAADI. DNA of the CDR3: TGCGCCAGCAGTGAGACGGGGGGCGGGGGCTATGGCTACACCTTC. It is translated as CASSETGGGGYGYTF.

The V call is TRBV20-1, the J call TRBJ1-2, with D maybe TRBD1 (6 bases). The CDR3 loop spans 11 amino acids. Germline V lookup: CDR1 DFQATT, CDR2 SNEGSKA (reference sequence). The CDR3 reads CTANEGDGYTF. DNA for the CDR3: TGCACCGCCAACGAGGGGGATGGCTACACCTTC.

This clonotype was detected ten times or more. The DNA of the CDR3 is TGCAGTGCCCCAGGGTGGTCTTCCTATGGCTACACCTTC. Protein: CSAPGWSSYGYTF. The chain uses TRBV20-1 and TRBJ1-2, with D perhaps TRBD1 (5 bases). The CDR3 is 13 residues long. The V gene's germline CDR1 is DFQATT and CDR2 SNEGSKA (reference sequence). The V and J ends lost 6 bases and 4 bases respectively, with 15 bases between them.

This clonotype showed up many times. The gene calls are TRBV7-2 and TRBJ2-7, with D tentatively TRBD1 or TRBD2 (6 bases each). The CDR3 totals 15 residues. The germline gives CDR1 SGHTA, CDR2 FQGNSA. V lost 5 bases to trimming and J lost 5 bases, with 19 bases between them. The CDR3 DNA reads as TGTGCCAGCAGCGCCTTTTGGGGGGCGTACGACGAGCAGTACTTC. Its protein is CASSAFWGAYDEQYF. The variable domain in full, with the rest retrieved from reference TRBV7-2 and TRBJ2-7, is GAGVSQSPSNKVTEKGKDVELRCDPISGHTALYWYRQSLGQGLEFLIYFQGNSAPDKSGLPSDRFSAERTGGSVSTLTIQRTQQEDSAVYLCASSAFWGAYDEQYFGPGTRLTVT.

This clonotype was observed a few times. The chain carries TRBV6-6 and TRBJ2-7; no definite D call. CDR3 size: 11 residues. Germline V gene sequence: CDR1 MNHNY, CDR2 SVGAGI (reference sequence). The V end lost 5 bases, the J end lost 3 bases, and 5 bases lay between the germline ends. CDR3 protein: CASSTNYEQYF. DNA of the CDR3: TGTGCCAGCAGTACCAACTACGAGCAGTACTTC.

The count of this clonotype is one. A read error may be the cause here, since a much bigger clone is one base away. The chain is built from TRBV29-1 and TRBJ2-4; D may be TRBD2 (5 bases). From germline, CDR1 is SQVTM and CDR2 ANQGSEA. Trimming took 5 bases from V and 2 from J, leaving 13 bases between them. The CDR3 has 14 residues. The CDR3 DNA is TGCAGCGTTTTAGAGAGGGCCACCAAAAACATTCAGTACTTC. Amino acids: CSVLERATKNIQYF.

The chain links TRBV28 to TRBJ2-1, with D possibly TRBD1 on 5 matching bases. The germline V and J ends were trimmed by 3 bases and 9 bases, with 18 bases remaining between them. The germline gives CDR1 MDHEN, CDR2 SYDVKM. This CDR3 contains 15 residues. DNA of the CDR3: TGTGCCAGCAGTTTCCGAAGGGGTGGAATTGGTGAGCAGTTCTTC. This codes for CASSFRRGGIGEQFF. Drawing the rest from reference TRBV28 and TRBJ2-1, the complete variable domain is DVKVTQSSRYLVKRTGEKVFLECVQDMDHENMFWYRQDPGLGLRLIYFSYDVKMKEKGDIPEGYSVSREKKERFSLILESASTNQTSMYLCASSFRRGGIGEQFFGPGTRLTVL.

This rearrangement joins TRBV3-1 to TRBJ2-7; D could derive from TRBD1 or TRBD2 (5 bases each). The CDR3 runs to 15 residues. Germline V gene lookup returns CDR1 LGHDT and CDR2 YNNKEL (reference sequence). Trimming left V 4 bases short and J 7 bases short, with 20 bases between. The CDR3 is CASSPGPLFSDEQYF. Here the CDR3 DNA reads TGTGCCAGCAGCCCGGGACCCCTATTCTCGGATGAGCAGTACTTC.

The gene calls are TRBV14 and TRBJ2-6, with a weak D call TRBD1 (5 bases). CDR1 SGHDN and CDR2 FVKESK come from the germline V gene. V shed 0 bases and J shed 3 bases, with 9 bases lying between them. The CDR3 runs 16 residues. CDR3 nucleotides: TGTGCCAGCAGCCAAGATCCAGGGCTTGGGGCCAACGTCCTGACTTTC. Translating it yields CASSQDPGLGANVLTF.

V gene TRBV7-2 combines with J gene TRBJ1-5; D is unresolved. Germline lookup yields CDR1 SGHTA and CDR2 FQGNSA. This CDR3 spans 15 amino acids. V lost 8 bases and J 0 bases, leaving 14 bases between the germline ends. DNA for the CDR3: TGTGCCAGCTCTCTCCGGTCTGGTAGCAATCAGCCCCAGCATTTT. Protein: CASSLRSGSNQPQHF.

This clonotype has at least ten counts. The gene calls are TRBV9 and TRBJ2-7; 9 bases are a match to TRBD1. This CDR3 has 14 amino acids. Unmatched junction bases numbered 5, after V lost 3 bases and J lost 4 bases. Germline V lookup: CDR1 SGDLS, CDR2 YYNGEE. The DNA for the CDR3 is TGTGCCAGCAGCGCAGGACAGGGGACTTACGAGCAGTACTTC. This sequence encodes CASSAGQGTYEQYF.

The CDR3 bases are TGTGCCAGCAGCTTCTACAGGGACGCCGGGGAGCTGTTTTTT. Its translation is CASSFYRDAGELFF. This chain joins TRBV7-2 and TRBJ2-2; possibly TRBD1 for D (6 bases). The CDR3 runs 14 residues. Per germline, CDR1 SGHTA and CDR2 FQGNSA. Trimming cost V 3 bases and J 6 bases, with 11 bases left between them.

This clonotype turned up a few times. The chain has TRBV13 and TRBJ1-4; 7 bases map to TRBD1. The CDR3 is 14 residues long. V was pared by 6 bases and J by 5 bases, with 6 bases of the junction left unmatched. The germline V gene encodes CDR1 PRHDT and CDR2 FYEKMQ (reference sequence). CDR3 in DNA: TGTGCCAGCAGTCGGACAGGAGGGAATGAAAAACTGTTTTTT. Translation gives CASSRTGGNEKLFF.

This clonotype was detected a few times. This chain joins TRBV12-3 or TRBV12-4 and TRBJ2-1; 7 bases line up with TRBD1. This CDR3 is built from 16 residues. V lost 3 bases to trimming and J lost 9 bases; unmatched junction nucleotides: 14. The CDR3 DNA sequence: TGTGCCAGCAGTTTCCCCCTGTCCGGGACAGCCGTTGAGCAGTTCTTC. It yields the protein CASSFPLSGTAVEQFF.

This clonotype showed up just a few times. This chain uses TRBV5-5 with TRBJ2-2; D gene unclear. In germline, CDR1 is SGHKS, CDR2 YYEKEE (reference sequence). This CDR3 spans 15 amino acids. Trimming shortened V by 5 bases and J by 0 bases, and 11 bases separated the two germline ends. CDR3 sequence reads: CASRFPASNTGELFF. Here the CDR3 DNA reads TGTGCCAGCAGATTCCCGGCATCGAACACCGGGGAGCTGTTTTTT.

This chain links TRBV5-1 with TRBJ2-1, with D perhaps TRBD1 (6 bases). This CDR3 spans 13 amino acids. The V and J ends lost 4 bases and 5 bases respectively, with 10 bases between them. Germline CDR1 SGHRS, CDR2 YFSETQ. The CDR3 bases are TGCGCCAGCAGCAACGGACAGCACAATGAGCAGTTCTTC. This codes for CASSNGQHNEQFF.

The chain carries TRBV18 and TRBJ1-2; 9 bases fit TRBD1. V gave up 0 bases and J gave up 3 bases; unmatched junction bases: 5. The CDR3 covers 16 residues. Germline V gene lookup returns CDR1 KGHSH and CDR2 LQKENI. The CDR3 region is CASSPPFGTGYYGYTF. For the CDR3, the DNA is TGTGCCAGCTCACCACCGTTTGGGACAGGGTACTATGGCTACACCTTC. Drawing the rest from reference TRBV18 and TRBJ1-2, the complete variable domain is NAGVMQNPRHLVRRRGQEARLRCSPMKGHSHVYWYRQLPEEGLKFMVYLQKENIIDESGMPKERFSAEFPKEGPSILRIQQVVRGDSAAYFCASSPPFGTGYYGYTFGSGTRLTVV.

This clonotype was seen at least ten times. This chain uses TRBV11-2 with TRBJ2-5; D not resolved. The germline V gene has CDR1 SGHAT and CDR2 FQNNGV. This CDR3 spans 13 amino acids. V shed 5 bases and J shed 5 bases, with 12 bases lying between them. The CDR3 loop is CASSRSRRETQYF. CDR3 DNA: TGTGCCAGCAGCCGCTCTCGCAGGGAGACCCAGTACTTC.

The CDR3 coding sequence is TGTGCCAGCAGTACCGGACGGGGGGCGTCTAATTCACCCCTCCACTTT. It encodes CASSTGRGASNSPLHF. V usage is TRBV28 and J usage is TRBJ1-6; maybe TRBD1 (6 bases). Trimming removed 5 bases from V and 6 bases from J, with 17 bases in between. CDR3 length: 16 amino acids. CDR1 is MDHEN, CDR2 SYDVKM, per germline. The full variable domain, rest sourced from reference TRBV28 and TRBJ1-6, is DVKVTQSSRYLVKRTGEKVFLECVQDMDHENMFWYRQDPGLGLRLIYFSYDVKMKEKGDIPEGYSVSREKKERFSLILESASTNQTSMYLCASSTGRGASNSPLHFGNGTRLTVT.

In regard to this clonotype: The junction departs from germline at one end; a sequencing error may be responsible. V usage is TRBV6-6 and J usage is TRBJ1-6, with a tentative D call TRBD1 (6 bases). CDR1 MNHNY and CDR2 SVGAGI come from the germline V gene (reference sequence). The CDR3 extends over 15 amino acids. As DNA, the CDR3 is TGTGCCAGCAGTGCCGGGACAACCTATAATTCACCCCTCCATTTT. Residues: CASSAGTTYNSPLHF.